This paragraph covers one T cell receptor beta chain sequence. Its target is not known. With the 5' RACE reads reprocessed, TCRdb shows one record per CDR3 protein and no DNA. The sample totals about 460,000 distinct CDR3 sequences; its top ten clones hold approximately 1.4%. CDR1 is SGHRS, CDR2 YFSETQ, per germline. The CDR3 loop spans 13 amino acids. The record originates from a study of T cells expressing NK-cell markers. Overall study: According to the study, TCR beta repertoires originated from sorted CD3+CD56+NKG2C+, CD3+CD56+NKG2C- and CD3+CD56-NKG2C+ T cells. Within the sequenced cohort of eight donors, seven exhibited HCMV seropositivity and one was seronegative. Regarding the study as a whole: The study left the HCMV specificity of expanded NKG2C+ T cell clones unresolved. A handful of donors likewise had their CD3+CD56-NKG2C+ fraction led by these clonotypes.

The rearrangement links TRBV5-1 to TRBJ2-5; the D call of TRBD2 rests on TCRdb alone, since no DNA is present to check it. The sample was blood T cells: a sorted CD56 or NKG2C T cell subset, CD4+ or CD8+ T cells, or bulk PBMC T cells (not recorded which). The TCR originated in a woman between 45 and 65 years old in good health. This CDR3 reads CATSSGVTETQYF.